This is a list of T cell receptor beta chains from one sample in a study of OX40 agonist ivuxolimab in advanced cancers. Measured with immunoSEQ multiplex PCR; TCRdb has only the in-frame clones, and not every one. The repertoire holds tens of thousands of clones, with just under 95% as singletons. The source was CD4+ or CD8+ T cells sorted from blood, collected in a trial of the OX40 agonist ivuxolimab. The receptors were gathered from an adult with an advanced solid tumor such as melanoma, head and neck, liver or kidney cancer. The CDR3 runs from the conserved cysteine through the conserved F or W. A D gene is named only where the DNA matches it firmly. Clone size is not always given. Where it is, it says once, few, many or a class for expanded clones.

d_gene: -; v_gene: TRBV27; j_gene: TRBJ2-7; abundance: -; CDR3nt: TGTGCCAGCAGTTTCGGTACGCACTACGAGCAGTACTTC; CDR3aa: CASSFGTHYEQYF
d_gene: TRBD1; v_gene: TRBV6-6; j_gene: TRBJ1-1; abundance: -; CDR3nt: TGTGCCAGCAGATTACAGGGGATCGACACTGAAGCTTTCTTT; CDR3aa: CASRLQGIDTEAFF
d_gene: -; v_gene: TRBV9; j_gene: TRBJ1-1; abundance: -; CDR3nt: TGTGCCAGCAGCGTAAACAGGGAAAGGAACACTGAAGCTTTCTTT; CDR3aa: CASSVNRERNTEAFF
d_gene: -; v_gene: TRBV19; j_gene: TRBJ2-1; abundance: -; CDR3nt: TGTGCCAGTAGTATGGGCCTGTCCAATGAGCAGTTCTTC; CDR3aa: CASSMGLSNEQFF
d_gene: TRBD1; v_gene: TRBV28; j_gene: TRBJ1-2; abundance: -; CDR3nt: TGTGCCAGCAGCCCACCCGGGGACAGAGGGCGCGGCTACACCTTC; CDR3aa: CASSPPGDRGRGYTF
d_gene: TRBD2; v_gene: TRBV7-7; j_gene: TRBJ2-3; abundance: once; CDR3nt: TGTGCTAGCAGCCCGACTAGCGGGAGGCCAGATACGCAGTATTTT; CDR3aa: CASSPTSGRPDTQYF
d_gene: TRBD1; v_gene: TRBV4-2; j_gene: TRBJ2-7; abundance: -; CDR3nt: TGTGCCAGCAGCCAAGAGACAGGGAATTACGAGCAGTACTTC; CDR3aa: CASSQETGNYEQYF
d_gene: -; v_gene: TRBV5-1; j_gene: TRBJ2-2; abundance: -; CDR3nt: TGCGCCAGCAGCGAACGGACGGAGAACACCGGGGAGCTGTTTTTT; CDR3aa: CASSERTENTGELFF
d_gene: -; v_gene: TRBV6-9; j_gene: TRBJ1-1; abundance: -; CDR3nt: TGTGCCAGCAGTTATGGGCCAGACACTGAAGCTTTCTTT; CDR3aa: CASSYGPDTEAFF
d_gene: -; v_gene: TRBV19; j_gene: TRBJ2-3; abundance: -; CDR3nt: TGTGCCAGTAGTATCGGCAGTTCAGATACGCAGTATTTT; CDR3aa: CASSIGSSDTQYF
d_gene: -; v_gene: TRBV5-4; j_gene: TRBJ2-7; abundance: -; CDR3nt: TGTGCCAGCAGCTTGACCGCAGGCTACGAGCAGTACTTC; CDR3aa: CASSLTAGYEQYF